The 17 T cell receptor beta chains presented below share a single source sample, sequenced in a study of T-cell memory formation after mild COVID-19. MiXCR, applied by TCRdb to the 5' RACE reads, yields one record per CDR3 protein. The sample yields around 510,000 distinct CDR3 sequences, 20% to 25% seen once. Sequencing used PBMCs or a T cell subset sorted from them (not recorded which). The receptors were sampled from an adult woman who had mild COVID-19 (a few samples of this study predate the infection). Cell type and time point are not known.

The chain employs TRBV6-6 and TRBJ2-7; D not certain. Germline V gene sequence: CDR1 MNHNY, CDR2 SVGAGI (reference sequence). CDR3 length equals 12 residues. With 2 bases removed from V and 12 bases from J, the gap between germline ends came to 14 bases. The CDR3 DNA is TGTGCCAGCAGTTACAGATCGTGGGAACTGTACTTC. The encoded protein is CASSYRSWELYF.

In this sample, this clonotype turned up a few times. The chain is built from TRBV6-6 and TRBJ1-1; D unresolved. V was trimmed by 6 bases and J by 6 bases, leaving 8 bases between them. There are 11 residues in the CDR3. CDR1 is MNHNY, CDR2 SVGAGI, per germline (reference sequence). For the CDR3, the DNA is TGTGCCAGCAGCCGAAGATCTGAAGCTTTCTTT. Translation gives CASSRRSEAFF.

This clonotype was observed a handful of times. The rearrangement uses TRBV5-1 and TRBJ2-2, with D perhaps TRBD2 (5 bases). Deletions cut 3 bases from V and 0 bases from J, with 9 bases between. The germline gives CDR1 SGHRS, CDR2 YFSETQ. The CDR3 loop spans 15 amino acids. CDR3 in amino acids: CASSWGDANTGELFF. In DNA form, the CDR3 reads TGCGCCAGCAGCTGGGGAGATGCGAACACCGGGGAGCTGTTTTTT.

The sample holds a few counts of this clonotype. The chain carries TRBV12-3 or TRBV12-4 and TRBJ1-2, with 7 bases fitting TRBD1. The J segment lost 2 bases and the V segment lost 6 bases, leaving 6 bases of the junction unmatched. The CDR3 is made up of 14 amino acids. The DNA of the CDR3 is TGTGCCAGCAGACACCTGACAGGGAACTATGGCTACACCTTC. This gives the protein CASRHLTGNYGYTF.

A word on this clonotype: Compared with germline, one end of the junction differs, possibly owing to a read error. V gene TRBV6-2 or TRBV6-3 combines with J gene TRBJ1-5, with a weak D call TRBD1 (5 bases). CDR3 size: 14 residues. Looked up from germline, CDR1 is MNHEY and CDR2 is SVGEGT. CDR3 in DNA: TGTGCCAGCAGCCCTACAGGACACAATCAACCCCAGCATTTT. Translating it yields CASSPTGHNQPQHF.

The V call is TRBV14, the J call TRBJ1-1; D call uncertain. This CDR3 has 15 amino acids. Germline loops: CDR1 SGHDN, CDR2 FVKESK. Trimming cost V 3 bases and J 3 bases, with 14 bases left between them. The CDR3 here is CASSQRGSVDTEAFF. In nucleotides, the CDR3 is TGTGCCAGCAGCCAGCGCGGGAGTGTAGACACTGAAGCTTTCTTT.

The chain couples TRBV15 to TRBJ2-7; D gene unclear. CDR3 length: 14 residues. Deletions cut 2 bases from V and 0 bases from J, with 8 bases between. Per germline, CDR1 LNHNV and CDR2 YYDKDF (reference sequence). The CDR3 spells CATSRSRGSYEQYF. The CDR3 DNA is TGTGCCACCAGCAGATCTCGAGGCTCCTACGAGCAGTACTTC.

This clonotype appeared many times. V and J are TRBV5-1 and TRBJ1-5; tentatively, D is TRBD1 (5 bases). Per the germline V gene, CDR1 is SGHRS and CDR2 is YFSETQ. This CDR3 contains 13 residues. Between the trimmed V and J ends, which lost 2 bases and 4 bases, there was a span of 7 bases. The CDR3 nucleotides read TGCGCCAGCAGCTTACAGGAGAATCAGCCCCAGCATTTT. Protein sequence: CASSLQENQPQHF.

The DNA of the CDR3 is TGTGCCAGCAGTTTAAGGAAGCACGAAAAACTGTTTTTT. It specifies CASSLRKHEKLFF. The chain combines TRBV27 with TRBJ1-4; D is ambiguous. This CDR3 spans 13 amino acids. V lost 2 bases, J lost 8 bases, and 9 bases lay in between. From germline, CDR1 is MNHEY and CDR2 SMNVEV (reference sequence).

This clonotype was seen repeatedly, ten times or more. The chain uses TRBV5-4 and TRBJ1-2; possible D gene TRBD1, 6 bases. The germline V gene has CDR1 SGHNT and CDR2 YYREEE (reference sequence). Trimming took off 0 bases at V and 5 bases at J, with 11 bases between the two ends. The CDR3 has 14 amino acids. CDR3 sequence (DNA): TGTGCCAGCAGCTTGGCAGGGGCGGGATATGGCTACACCTTC. This translates into CASSLAGAGYGYTF.

The chain joins TRBV6-1 to TRBJ2-1, with 10 positions matching TRBD2. With 5 bases clipped from V and 6 bases from J, the junction kept 7 bases outside the gene matches. There are 15 residues in the CDR3. The germline V gene has CDR1 MNHNS and CDR2 SASEGT. The CDR3 bases are TGTGCCAGCAGTACCCTAGCGGGAGTCAGCAATGAGCAGTTCTTC. It codes for CASSTLAGVSNEQFF.

The gene calls are TRBV12-3 or TRBV12-4 and TRBJ2-5; 9 bases align to TRBD1. V was clipped by 8 bases and J by 5 bases; unmatched bases: 9. The CDR3 is 14 residues long. The CDR3 DNA reads TGTGCCAGCCTGGCGACAGGGGGGCTGGAGACCCAGTACTTC. It is translated as CASLATGGLETQYF.

This clonotype was seen more than once but under ten times. This chain uses TRBV28 with TRBJ2-7; D possibly corresponds to TRBD1 (6 bases). The CDR3 is 13 amino acids. In germline, CDR1 is MDHEN, CDR2 SYDVKM. Trimming took 2 bases from V and 7 from J, leaving 12 bases between them. The CDR3 DNA reads TGTGCCAGCAGTTTAGAGGCAGGGGCGGAGCAGTACTTC. The encoded protein is CASSLEAGAEQYF.

The J gene is TRBJ2-7, the V gene TRBV5-4; 7 bases fit TRBD2. The CDR3 runs 14 residues. Trimming removed 0 bases from V and 4 bases from J; junction bases left unmatched: 4. Germline V gene data show CDR1 as SGHNT and CDR2 as YYREEE (reference sequence). The CDR3 DNA follows: TGTGCCAGCAGCTTGGGTGGGACTAAATACGAGCAGTACTTC. It translates to CASSLGGTKYEQYF.

Only a few counts were recorded for this clonotype. The chain links TRBV4-3 to TRBJ2-5; D perhaps matches TRBD1 (5 bases). Germline V gene sequence: CDR1 LGHNA, CDR2 YSLEER. The V and J ends lost 1 base and 5 bases respectively, with 14 bases between them. There are 15 residues in the CDR3. CDR3 region: CASSQAVTGRETQYF. The CDR3 nucleotides read TGCGCCAGCAGCCAAGCCGTCACAGGCCGGGAGACCCAGTACTTC.

This clonotype was seen a few times. DNA of the CDR3: TGCGCCAGCAGCCCCTCGGGACAACTCGGCGGCTACACCTTC. Its protein is CASSPSGQLGGYTF. The chain uses TRBV5-1 and TRBJ1-2; tentative D call: TRBD1 (6 bases). CDR1 and CDR2 from the germline V gene are SGHRS and YFSETQ. The CDR3 is made up of 14 amino acids. V was cut by 4 bases and J by 8 bases, with 18 bases left in between.

This clonotype turned up a few times. V is TRBV12-3 or TRBV12-4 and J is TRBJ2-1, with D uncertain. The V end lost 6 bases, the J end lost 5 bases, and 11 bases lay between the germline ends. There are 13 residues in the CDR3. This CDR3 is CASSYRADNEQFF. The CDR3, as DNA: TGTGCCAGCAGCTACCGGGCGGACAATGAGCAGTTCTTC.